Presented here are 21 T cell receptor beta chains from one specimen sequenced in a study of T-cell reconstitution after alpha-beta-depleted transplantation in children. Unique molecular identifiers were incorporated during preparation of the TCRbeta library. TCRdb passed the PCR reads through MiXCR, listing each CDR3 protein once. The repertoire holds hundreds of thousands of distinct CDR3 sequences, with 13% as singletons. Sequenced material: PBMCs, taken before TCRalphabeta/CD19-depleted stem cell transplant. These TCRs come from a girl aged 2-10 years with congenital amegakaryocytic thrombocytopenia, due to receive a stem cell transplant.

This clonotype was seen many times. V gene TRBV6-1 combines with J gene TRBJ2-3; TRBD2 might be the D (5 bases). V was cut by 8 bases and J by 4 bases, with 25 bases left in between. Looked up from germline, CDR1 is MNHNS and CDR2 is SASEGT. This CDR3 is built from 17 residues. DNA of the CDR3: TGTGCCAGCGCCTCTTGGGGTGAGGGATGGGTCGCAGATACGCAGTATTTT. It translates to CASASWGEGWVADTQYF.

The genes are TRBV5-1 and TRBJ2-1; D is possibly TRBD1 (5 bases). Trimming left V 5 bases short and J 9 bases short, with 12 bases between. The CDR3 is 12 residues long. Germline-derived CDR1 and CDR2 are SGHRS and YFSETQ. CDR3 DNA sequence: TGCGCCAGCAGATCTAGGGGTAGTGAGCAGTTCTTC. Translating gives CASRSRGSEQFF.

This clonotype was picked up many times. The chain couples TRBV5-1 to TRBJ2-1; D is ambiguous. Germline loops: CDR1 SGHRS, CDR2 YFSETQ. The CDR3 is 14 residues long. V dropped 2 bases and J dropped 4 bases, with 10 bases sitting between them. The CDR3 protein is CASSFSQTYNEQFF. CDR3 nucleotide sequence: TGCGCCAGCAGCTTCTCACAGACTTACAATGAGCAGTTCTTC.

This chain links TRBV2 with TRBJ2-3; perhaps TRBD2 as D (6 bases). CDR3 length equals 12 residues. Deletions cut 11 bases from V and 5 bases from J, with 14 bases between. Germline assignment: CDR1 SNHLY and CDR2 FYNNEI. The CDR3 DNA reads TGTGCCGGGCTAAGGCGGGGAGATACGCAGTATTTT. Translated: CAGLRRGDTQYF.

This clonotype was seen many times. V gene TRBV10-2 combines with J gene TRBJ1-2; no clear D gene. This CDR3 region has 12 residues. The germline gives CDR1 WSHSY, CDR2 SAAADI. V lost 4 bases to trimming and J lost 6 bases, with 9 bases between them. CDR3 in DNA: TGCGCCAGCAGTGGAATGGGAGATGGCTACACCTTC. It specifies CASSGMGDGYTF.

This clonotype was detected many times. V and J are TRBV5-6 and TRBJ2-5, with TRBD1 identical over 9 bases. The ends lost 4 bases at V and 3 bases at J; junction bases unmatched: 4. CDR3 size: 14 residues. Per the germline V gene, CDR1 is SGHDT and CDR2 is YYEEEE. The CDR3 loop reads CASSQTGGKETQYF. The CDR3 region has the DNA TGTGCCAGCAGCCAGACAGGGGGAAAAGAGACCCAGTACTTC.

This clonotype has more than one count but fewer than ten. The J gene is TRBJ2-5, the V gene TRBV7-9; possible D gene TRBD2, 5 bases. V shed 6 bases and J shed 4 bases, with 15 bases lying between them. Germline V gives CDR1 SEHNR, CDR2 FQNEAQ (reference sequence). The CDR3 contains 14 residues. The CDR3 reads CASRAAGGLETQYF. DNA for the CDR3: TGTGCCAGCAGGGCGGCCGGCGGACTAGAGACCCAGTACTTC.

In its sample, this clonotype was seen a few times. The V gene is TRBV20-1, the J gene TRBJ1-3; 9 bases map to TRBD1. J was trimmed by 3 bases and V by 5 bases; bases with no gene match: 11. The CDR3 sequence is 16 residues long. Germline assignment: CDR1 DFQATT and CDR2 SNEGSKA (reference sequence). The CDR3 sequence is CSARLTGGIGGNTIYF. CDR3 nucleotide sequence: TGCAGTGCTCGCCTGACAGGGGGTATCGGTGGAAACACCATATATTTT.

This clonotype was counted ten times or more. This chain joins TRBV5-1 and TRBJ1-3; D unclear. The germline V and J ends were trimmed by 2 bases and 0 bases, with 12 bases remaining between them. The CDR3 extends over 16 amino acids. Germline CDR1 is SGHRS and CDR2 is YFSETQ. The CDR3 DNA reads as TGCGCCAGCAGCTTTAACGTCCGGAACTCTGGAAACACCATATATTTT. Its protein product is CASSFNVRNSGNTIYF.

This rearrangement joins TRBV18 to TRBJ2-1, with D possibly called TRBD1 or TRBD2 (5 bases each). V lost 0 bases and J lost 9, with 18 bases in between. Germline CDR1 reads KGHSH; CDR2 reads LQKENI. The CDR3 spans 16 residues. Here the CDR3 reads CASSPPGLEGSGEQFF. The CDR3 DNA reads TGTGCCAGCTCACCACCGGGGCTAGAGGGGTCCGGTGAGCAGTTCTTC.

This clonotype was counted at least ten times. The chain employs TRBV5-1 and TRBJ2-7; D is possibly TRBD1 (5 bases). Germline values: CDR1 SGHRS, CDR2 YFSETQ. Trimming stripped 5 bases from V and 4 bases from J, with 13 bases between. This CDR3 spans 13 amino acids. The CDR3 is CASRTGYEYEQYF. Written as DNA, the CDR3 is TGCGCCAGCAGAACAGGCTACGAGTACGAGCAGTACTTC.

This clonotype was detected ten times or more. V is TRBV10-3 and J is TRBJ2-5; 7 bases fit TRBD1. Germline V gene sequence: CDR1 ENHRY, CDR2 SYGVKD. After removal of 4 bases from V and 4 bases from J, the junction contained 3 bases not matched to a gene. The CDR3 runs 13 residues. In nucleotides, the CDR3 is TGTGCCATCAGTGGTGCAGGGGGAGAGACCCAGTACTTC. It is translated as CAISGAGGETQYF.

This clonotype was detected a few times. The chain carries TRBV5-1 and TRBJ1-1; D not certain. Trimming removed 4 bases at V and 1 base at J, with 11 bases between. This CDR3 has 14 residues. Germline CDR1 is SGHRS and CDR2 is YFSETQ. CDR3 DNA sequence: TGCGCCAGCAGCATGGACGGTGCGAACACTGAAGCTTTCTTT. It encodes CASSMDGANTEAFF.

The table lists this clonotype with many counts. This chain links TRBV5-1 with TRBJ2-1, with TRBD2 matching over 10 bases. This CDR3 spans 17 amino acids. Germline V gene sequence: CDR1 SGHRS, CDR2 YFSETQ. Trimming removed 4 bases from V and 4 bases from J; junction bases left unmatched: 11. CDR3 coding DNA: TGCGCCAGCAGCCCACCCCTAGCGGGAGACCTTTACAATGAGCAGTTCTTC. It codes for CASSPPLAGDLYNEQFF.

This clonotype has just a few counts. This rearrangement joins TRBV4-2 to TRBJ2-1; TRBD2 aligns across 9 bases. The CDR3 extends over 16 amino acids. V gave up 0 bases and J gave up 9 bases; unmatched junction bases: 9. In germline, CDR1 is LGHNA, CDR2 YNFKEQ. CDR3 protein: CASSQEEQREVIEQFF. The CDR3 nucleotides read TGTGCCAGCAGCCAAGAGGAGCAGCGGGAGGTTATTGAGCAGTTCTTC.

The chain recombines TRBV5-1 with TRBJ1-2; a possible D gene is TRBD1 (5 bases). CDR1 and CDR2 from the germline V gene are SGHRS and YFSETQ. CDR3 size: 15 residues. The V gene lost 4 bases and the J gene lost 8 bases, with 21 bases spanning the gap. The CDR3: CASSLSTISGYGYTF. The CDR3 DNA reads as TGCGCCAGCAGCCTCTCGACTATATCAGGGTACGGCTACACCTTC.

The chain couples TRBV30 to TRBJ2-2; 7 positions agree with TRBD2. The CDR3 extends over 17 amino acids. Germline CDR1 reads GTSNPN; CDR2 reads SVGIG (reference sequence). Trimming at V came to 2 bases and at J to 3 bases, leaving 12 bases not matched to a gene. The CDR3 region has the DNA TGTGCCTGGAGTCCAACCCCCGGGACTAAGGACACCGGGGAGCTGTTTTTT. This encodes CAWSPTPGTKDTGELFF.

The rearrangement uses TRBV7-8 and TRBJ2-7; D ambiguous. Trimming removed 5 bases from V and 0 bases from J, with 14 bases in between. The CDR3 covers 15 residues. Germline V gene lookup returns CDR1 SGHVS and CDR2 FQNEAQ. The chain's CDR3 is CASSPPAVISYEQYF. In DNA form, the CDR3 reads TGTGCCAGCAGCCCCCCTGCGGTTATCTCCTACGAGCAGTACTTC.

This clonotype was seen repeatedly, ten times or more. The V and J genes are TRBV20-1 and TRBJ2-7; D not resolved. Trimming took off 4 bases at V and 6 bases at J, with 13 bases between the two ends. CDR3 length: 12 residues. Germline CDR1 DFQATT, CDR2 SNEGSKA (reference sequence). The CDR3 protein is CSANTVTSEQYF. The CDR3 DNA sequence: TGCAGTGCTAATACAGTGACGAGCGAGCAGTACTTC.

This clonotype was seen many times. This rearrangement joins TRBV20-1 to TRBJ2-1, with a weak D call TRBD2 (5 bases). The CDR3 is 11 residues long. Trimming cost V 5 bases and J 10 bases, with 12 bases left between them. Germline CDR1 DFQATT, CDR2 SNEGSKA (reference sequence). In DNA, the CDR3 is TGCAGTGCTCGGTTTCCGGGGGAGCAGTTCTTC. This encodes CSARFPGEQFF.

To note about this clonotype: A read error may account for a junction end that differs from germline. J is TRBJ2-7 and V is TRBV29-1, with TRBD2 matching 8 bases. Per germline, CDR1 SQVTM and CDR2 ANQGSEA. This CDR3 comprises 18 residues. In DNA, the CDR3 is TGCAGCGTTGAGGTTCGGAGCGGGAGCCTTAGTGAGTCCTACAAGCAGTACTTC. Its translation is CSVEVRSGSLSESYKQYF.